The sequence of this TCR beta chain was determined in a study of spatial heterogeneity in lung cancer. Time point described: sample taken at primary tumor resection. Extraction of whole RNA from tumor, nontumor lung or frozen PBMC preceded unsorted sequencing. Within the sample, this clonotype is medium-sized. The CDR3 has 14 amino acids. V lost 8 bases to trimming and J lost 7 bases; unmatched junction nucleotides: 7. CDR1 and CDR2 from the germline V gene are MRHNA and SNTAGT. Single TCR cDNA molecules each had their own unique molecular identifier. From the 5' RACE reads, TCRdb called clonotypes with MiXCR, one entry per CDR3 protein. The sample gives roughly 18,000 distinct CDR3 sequences, about 20% of which show up once; over 12% is in the top ten.

The V call is TRBV6-4, the J call TRBJ1-6; 8 bases align to TRBD1. Material: PBMCs, obtained at surgery. The TCR originated in a male donor with early-stage non-small cell lung cancer. The CDR3 is CASSTGEENSPLHF. DNA for the CDR3: TGTGCCAGCTCGACAGGGGAAGAGAATTCACCCCTCCACTTT.